The 16 T cell receptor beta chains presented below share a single source sample, sequenced in a study of blood T cell repertoires in COVID-19. The repertoire was sequenced with immunoSEQ multiplex PCR; TCRdb's copy has only in-frame clones and lacks some. The table includes roughly 50,000 clones, roughly 84% detected once. The sample consisted of peripheral blood. These receptor sequences come from an older woman with acute or convalescent COVID-19.

The sample holds one count of this clone. The chain is built from TRBV30 and TRBJ2-3, with 9 nucleotides matching TRBD2. The J segment lost 1 base and the V segment lost 0 bases, leaving 5 bases of the junction unmatched. The germline V gene encodes CDR1 GTSNPN and CDR2 SVGIG (reference sequence). The CDR3 loop spans 16 amino acids. The CDR3 region is CAWSVRGRAGTDTQYF. The DNA for the CDR3 is TGTGCCTGGAGTGTACGCGGGAGGGCGGGCACAGATACGCAGTATTTT.

V and J are TRBV4-3 and TRBJ2-7; 13 bases agree with TRBD2. This CDR3 has 17 residues. V lost 3 bases to trimming and J lost 3 bases; unmatched junction nucleotides: 8. Germline assignment: CDR1 LGHNA and CDR2 YSLEER. CDR3 nucleotides: TGCGCCAGCAGCCAGGGGACTAGCGGGATTCAGGTCTACGAGCAGTACTTC. This translates into CASSQGTSGIQVYEQYF.

J is TRBJ2-2 and V is TRBV9, with TRBD2 matching over 10 bases. V lost 4 bases to trimming and J lost 0 bases; unmatched junction nucleotides: 9. The CDR3 contains 18 residues. Germline loops: CDR1 SGDLS, CDR2 YYNGEE. The CDR3 coding sequence is TGTGCCAGCAGCCCACGGGGACTAGCGACAGCGAACACCGGGGAGCTGTTTTTT. It is translated as CASSPRGLATANTGELFF.

The chain combines TRBV7-2 with TRBJ2-1; maybe TRBD2 (6 bases). V was shortened by 1 base and J by 6 bases, with 13 bases between the two germline ends. Looked up from germline, CDR1 is SGHTA and CDR2 is FQGNSA. The CDR3 has 15 amino acids. The CDR3 region is CASSLESGASNEQFF. CDR3 coding DNA: TGTGCCAGCAGCTTAGAGTCGGGAGCGAGCAATGAGCAGTTCTTC.

The genes are TRBV29-1 and TRBJ2-2; D gene ambiguous. The CDR3 totals 12 residues. CDR1 is SQVTM and CDR2 is ANQGSEA in the germline V gene. Trimming took off 4 bases at V and 3 bases at J, with 6 bases between the two ends. CDR3 loop: CSVVGDTGELFF. CDR3 sequence (DNA): TGCAGCGTTGTCGGTGACACCGGGGAGCTGTTTTTT.

The rearrangement joins TRBV7-6 to TRBJ2-7, with unresolved D. CDR3 length: 15 amino acids. Trimming removed 1 base at V and 4 bases at J, with 14 bases between. The germline gives CDR1 SGHVS, CDR2 FNYEAQ. CDR3 nucleotides: TGTGCCAGCAGCTTAGTCACCGGCGGTACGTACGAGCAGTACTTC. This sequence encodes CASSLVTGGTYEQYF.

In its sample, this clone was seen once. The rearrangement joins TRBV29-1 to TRBJ2-5; 7 nucleotides line up with TRBD1. The CDR3 loop spans 13 amino acids. V was clipped by 0 bases and J by 7 bases; unmatched bases: 5. The germline V gene encodes CDR1 SQVTM and CDR2 ANQGSEA. The CDR3 DNA follows: TGCAGCGTTGAAGAGCATGACAGGGTGACCCAGTACTTC. Its protein product is CSVEEHDRVTQYF.

The chain combines TRBV15 with TRBJ2-2, with 11 positions matching TRBD2. In germline, CDR1 is LNHNV, CDR2 YYDKDF (reference sequence). The CDR3 is 19 residues long. Unmatched junction bases numbered 18, after V lost 5 bases and J lost 7 bases. CDR3 in amino acids: CATSGLTTSGSSRVGELFF. The CDR3 DNA is TGTGCCACCAGCGGGCTAACTACTAGCGGGAGCAGCCGGGTCGGGGAGCTGTTTTTT.

The V and J genes are TRBV6-4 and TRBJ1-2; D is perhaps TRBD1 (5 bases). CDR3 length: 13 residues. Trimming stripped 5 bases from V and 4 bases from J, with 11 bases between. Germline V CDR1 and CDR2: MRHNA, SNTAGT. In DNA form, the CDR3 reads TGTGCCAGCAGTCAGCATCAGGGCTATGGCTACACCTTC. Residues: CASSQHQGYGYTF.

The rearrangement joins TRBV2 to TRBJ1-2; tentative D call: TRBD1 (5 bases). This CDR3 region has 15 residues. Germline-derived CDR1 and CDR2 are SNHLY and FYNNEI. The V end was cut by 6 bases, the J end by 8 bases, with 22 bases between. CDR3 coding DNA: TGTGCCAGCAGAGTAACCCCGGACAACTGGGAAGGCTACACCTTC. Residues: CASRVTPDNWEGYTF.

This clone appeared once. The chain links TRBV6-4 to TRBJ1-2, with D perhaps TRBD1 (6 bases). The germline V gene has CDR1 MRHNA and CDR2 SNTAGT. This CDR3 has 12 residues. Trimming removed 2 bases from V and 7 bases from J, with 8 bases in between. CDR3 nucleotides: TGTGCCAGCAGTGACGCCAGGGGTGGCTACACCTTC. Its translation: CASSDARGGYTF.

The chain carries TRBV5-6 and TRBJ1-5; D is unclear. The V end lost 3 bases, the J end lost 7 bases, and 8 bases lay between the germline ends. Per germline, CDR1 SGHDT and CDR2 YYEEEE. This CDR3 has 12 residues. The CDR3 loop is CASSYEGQPQHF. The CDR3 region has the DNA TGTGCCAGCAGCTACGAGGGCCAGCCCCAGCATTTT.

The rearrangement links TRBV9 to TRBJ1-6; 10 bases match TRBD1. V lost 4 bases, J lost 5 bases, and 12 bases stayed unmatched. In germline, CDR1 is SGDLS, CDR2 YYNGEE. This CDR3 region has 18 residues. The CDR3 region has the DNA TGTGCCAGCAGCACCAATCCGGGACAGGGGTTGAATAATTCACCCCTCCACTTT. It specifies CASSTNPGQGLNNSPLHF.

This chain links TRBV4-1 with TRBJ2-2; D may be TRBD2 (5 bases). The CDR3 covers 16 residues. The V end was cut by 0 bases, the J end by 6 bases, with 14 bases between. Germline V gene lookup returns CDR1 MGHRA and CDR2 YSYEKL. The CDR3 nucleotides read TGCGCCAGCAGCCAAGAACGGTCGGGGAGAGCCGGGGAGCTGTTTTTT. This translates into CASSQERSGRAGELFF.

V gene TRBV5-5 combines with J gene TRBJ1-2; D gene ambiguous. Germline CDR1 is SGHKS and CDR2 is YYEKEE (reference sequence). Between the trimmed V and J ends, which lost 4 bases and 4 bases, there was a span of 11 bases. The CDR3 is made up of 13 amino acids. The CDR3 loop is CASSPPRRYGYTF. As DNA, the CDR3 is TGTGCCAGCAGCCCCCCCAGGCGCTATGGCTACACCTTC.

The chain combines TRBV19 with TRBJ1-3; 7 bases map to TRBD1. Germline trimming cut 3 bases from V and 4 bases from J; bases unmatched to any gene: 3. The CDR3 is 14 amino acids. Germline V gene sequence: CDR1 LNHDA, CDR2 SQIVND (reference sequence). The CDR3 nucleotides read TGTGCCAGTAGTATCACAGGGGTAGGAAACACCATATATTTT. It encodes CASSITGVGNTIYF.